These T cell receptor beta chains were read from a single sample in a study of T cell responses to AZD1222 COVID-19 vaccine. Profiled with immunoSEQ multiplex PCR; TCRdb holds only in-frame clones, not every one. This table holds about 110,000 clones, roughly 86% found once. Sequences were derived from peripheral blood, sampled on day 0 of AZD1222 vaccination. Source of these receptors: an adult in good health. Both conserved end residues are part of each CDR3. D genes are given only for firm matches. Where a row states a size, it is once, few, many or the class of an expanded clone; other rows omit it.

J gene | D gene | V gene | clone size | CDR3 protein | CDR3 DNA
TRBJ2-7 | TRBD2 | TRBV4-2 | NA | CASSPGTSATYEQYF | TGTGCCAGCAGCCCCGGGACTAGCGCAACCTACGAGCAGTACTTC
TRBJ1-1 | NA | TRBV2 | NA | CASVDGNTEAFF | TGTGCCAGCGTTGACGGGAACACTGAAGCTTTCTTT
TRBJ1-5 | TRBD1 | TRBV27 | NA | CASSLRGLGNQPQHF | TGTGCCAGCAGTCTCAGGGGGCTGGGCAATCAGCCCCAGCATTTT
TRBJ2-1 | NA | TRBV7-2 | NA | CASSLGGAGSYNEQFF | TGTGCCAGCAGCTTAGGGGGGGCAGGCTCCTACAATGAGCAGTTCTTC
TRBJ1-5 | NA | TRBV7-9 | few | CASSSDSQTGPQHF | TGTGCCAGCAGCTCGGACAGTCAGACGGGGCCCCAGCATTTT
TRBJ1-5 | NA | TRBV11-2 | NA | CASSLIENQPQHF | TGTGCCAGCAGCTTAATTGAAAATCAGCCCCAGCATTTT
TRBJ2-1 | TRBD1 | TRBV5-1 | NA | CASSLARTGRNEQFF | TGCGCCAGCAGCTTGGCCCGGACAGGGAGGAATGAGCAGTTCTTC
TRBJ1-2 | NA | TRBV3-1/TRBV3-2 | NA | CASAQTDVSGYTF | TGTGCCAGCGCTCAGACTGATGTATCTGGCTACACCTTC
TRBJ1-1 | NA | TRBV12-3/TRBV12-4 | NA | CASSFRSNTEAFF | TGTGCCAGCAGTTTCCGGAGCAACACTGAAGCTTTCTTT
TRBJ2-5 | TRBD2 | TRBV5-4 | NA | CASSPGGTSLPQTQYF | TGTGCCAGCAGTCCCGGGGGGACTAGCCTTCCCCAGACCCAGTACTTC
TRBJ1-1 | NA | TRBV30 | NA | CAWRAMNTEAFF | TGTGCCTGGAGAGCTATGAACACTGAAGCTTTCTTT
TRBJ2-1 | TRBD1 | TRBV6-1 | few | CASSARDRGYTRSYNEQFF | TGTGCCAGCAGTGCGCGGGACAGGGGTTATACACGCTCCTACAATGAGCAGTTCTTC
TRBJ2-2 | TRBD2 | TRBV4-1 | NA | CASSQDRGVSGELFF | TGCGCCAGCAGCCAAGATCGGGGGGTATCCGGGGAGCTGTTTTTT
TRBJ2-1 | NA | TRBV19 | NA | CASSIYDEQFF | TGTGCCAGTAGTATATATGATGAGCAGTTCTTC
TRBJ1-1 | TRBD1 | TRBV20-1 | NA | CSASWDSKTEAFF | TGCAGTGCTAGTTGGGACAGTAAGACTGAAGCTTTCTTT
TRBJ1-2 | NA | TRBV5-1 | NA | CASSLEEASWGYTF | TGCGCCAGCAGCTTGGAAGAGGCGTCTTGGGGCTACACCTTC
TRBJ1-1 | NA | TRBV10-1 | once | CASSAEGTEAFF | TGCGCCAGCAGTGCCGAGGGGACTGAAGCTTTCTTT
TRBJ2-7 | TRBD1 | TRBV2 | NA | CASTGTGGPYDEQYF | TGTGCCAGCACCGGGACAGGGGGTCCCTACGACGAGCAGTACTTC